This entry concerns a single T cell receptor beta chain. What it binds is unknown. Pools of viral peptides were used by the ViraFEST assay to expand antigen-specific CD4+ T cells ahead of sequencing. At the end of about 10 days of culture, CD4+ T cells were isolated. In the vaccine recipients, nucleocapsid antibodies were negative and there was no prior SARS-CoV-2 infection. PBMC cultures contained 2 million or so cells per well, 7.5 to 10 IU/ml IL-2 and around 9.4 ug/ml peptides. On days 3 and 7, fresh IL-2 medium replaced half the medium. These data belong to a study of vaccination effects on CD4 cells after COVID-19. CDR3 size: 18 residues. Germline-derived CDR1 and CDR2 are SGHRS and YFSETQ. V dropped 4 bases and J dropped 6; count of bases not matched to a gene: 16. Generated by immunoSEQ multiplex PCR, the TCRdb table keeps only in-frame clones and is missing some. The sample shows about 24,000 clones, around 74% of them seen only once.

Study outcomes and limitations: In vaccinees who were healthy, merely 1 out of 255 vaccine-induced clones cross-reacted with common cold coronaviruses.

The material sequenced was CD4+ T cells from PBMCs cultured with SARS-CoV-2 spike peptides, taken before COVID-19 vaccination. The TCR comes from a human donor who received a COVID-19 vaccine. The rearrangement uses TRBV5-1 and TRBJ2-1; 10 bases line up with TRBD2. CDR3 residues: CASSRELLAGRSFNEQFF. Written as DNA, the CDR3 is TGCGCCAGCAGCCGAGAATTACTAGCGGGGAGATCTTTCAATGAGCAGTTCTTC. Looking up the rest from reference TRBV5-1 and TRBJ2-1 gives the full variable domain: KAGVTQTPRYLIKTRGQQVTLSCSPISGHRSVSWYQQTPGQGLQFLFEYFSETQRNKGNFPGRFSGRQFSNSRSEMNVSTLELGDSALYLCASSRELLAGRSFNEQFFGPGTRLTVL.